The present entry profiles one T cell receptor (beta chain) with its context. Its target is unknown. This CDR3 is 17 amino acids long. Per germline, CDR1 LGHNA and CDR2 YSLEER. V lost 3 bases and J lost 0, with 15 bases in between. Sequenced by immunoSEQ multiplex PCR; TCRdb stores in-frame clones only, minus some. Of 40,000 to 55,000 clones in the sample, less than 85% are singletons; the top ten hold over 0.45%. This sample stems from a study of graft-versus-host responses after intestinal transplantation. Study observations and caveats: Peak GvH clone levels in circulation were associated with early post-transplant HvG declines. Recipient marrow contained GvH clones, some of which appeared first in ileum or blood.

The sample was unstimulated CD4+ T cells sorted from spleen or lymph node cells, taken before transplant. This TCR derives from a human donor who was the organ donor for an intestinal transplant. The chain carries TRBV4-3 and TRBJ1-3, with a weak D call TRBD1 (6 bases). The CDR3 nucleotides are TGCGCCAGCAGCCAGTCCCCGGGACACCGCTCTGGAAACACCATATATTTT. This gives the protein CASSQSPGHRSGNTIYF.